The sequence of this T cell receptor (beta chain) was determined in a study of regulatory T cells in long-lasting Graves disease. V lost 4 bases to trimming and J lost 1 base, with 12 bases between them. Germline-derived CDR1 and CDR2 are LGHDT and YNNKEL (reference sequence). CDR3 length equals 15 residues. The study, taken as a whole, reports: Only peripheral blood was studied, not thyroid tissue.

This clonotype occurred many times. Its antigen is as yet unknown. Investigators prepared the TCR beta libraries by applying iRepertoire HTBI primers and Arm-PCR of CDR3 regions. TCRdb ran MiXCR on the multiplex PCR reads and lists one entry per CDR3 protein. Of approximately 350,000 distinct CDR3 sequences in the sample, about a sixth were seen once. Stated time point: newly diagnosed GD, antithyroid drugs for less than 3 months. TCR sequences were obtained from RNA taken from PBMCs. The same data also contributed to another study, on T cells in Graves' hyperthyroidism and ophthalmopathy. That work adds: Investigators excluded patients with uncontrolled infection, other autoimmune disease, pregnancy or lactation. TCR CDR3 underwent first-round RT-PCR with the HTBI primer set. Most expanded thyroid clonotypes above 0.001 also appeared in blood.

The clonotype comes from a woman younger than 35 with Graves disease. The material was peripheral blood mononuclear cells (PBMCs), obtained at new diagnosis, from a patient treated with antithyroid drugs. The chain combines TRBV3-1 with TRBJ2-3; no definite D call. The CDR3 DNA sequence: TGTGCCAGCAGCCCAGGAAGCCTAGGCACAGATACGCAGTATTTT. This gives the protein CASSPGSLGTDTQYF.